This T cell receptor (beta chain) was documented in a study of tumor-infiltrating lymphocytes in primary liver carcinoma. Regarding the study as a whole: It was tumor-adjacent and tumor-blood pairs that overlapped less than tumor region pairs did.

RNA and DNA were co-extracted from approximately 20-30 mg of unsorted bulk tissue. The template, 500 ng total RNA, yielded TCR beta cDNA made with a constant-region primer. Each TCR beta library was derived from three nested multiplex PCR rounds that employed slightly modified ARM-PCR. TRBV1-TRBV30 forward and Cbeta reverse primers drove the first two roughly 10-cycle rounds. TCRdb independently ran MiXCR on the multiplex PCR reads; one entry per CDR3 protein. This sample has tens of thousands of distinct CDR3 sequences, with around 77% found just once. This clonotype appeared many times. As yet, its antigen is unknown. V lost 0 bases, J lost 4 bases, and 6 bases stayed unmatched. Germline CDR1 and CDR2: SGDLS and YYNGEE. This CDR3 is 15 amino acids long.

The chain links TRBV9 to TRBJ2-7, with TRBD1 identical over 8 bases. Sequencing used liver tumor tissue from sampling region 5. As to subset: tumor region T5, tumor centre. The origin of this receptor is a man between 40 and 49 years old with primary liver carcinoma and hepatitis B virus infection. The DNA of the CDR3 is TGTGCCAGCAGCGTAGGGGACAGGTCGACGTACGAGCAGTACTTC. The encoded protein is CASSVGDRSTYEQYF.